The entry below describes one T cell receptor (beta chain). This sample was included in a study of blood T cell repertoires in COVID-19. Study background: Italy, Spain and the United States were the sources of the convalescent and acute COVID-19 samples. From T cells, B-cell-depleted T cells, or PBMCs came the material, which was cDNA or gDNA.

Original processing notes: It was from reference gene primer amplification that nucleated cell counts were estimated. Profiling relied on immunoSEQ multiplex PCR, and the TCRdb table lists in-frame clones only, not all of them. V, J and clone size were drawn from that table, and D and trimming were deduced from the DNA. The table lists tens of thousands of clones, about nine tenths of them singletons. Sequenced input: peripheral blood. This sequence originates from a human donor with active COVID-19. The donor label of this sample is uncertain.

The CDR3 DNA follows: TGTGCCAGCACCGGAGGGGGGGCTCAGCCCCAGCATTTT. Amino acid sequence: CASTGGGAQPQHF. The rearrangement joins TRBV6-5 to TRBJ1-5, with D perhaps matching TRBD1 (6 bases). The V gene lost 7 bases and the J gene lost 6 bases, with 13 bases spanning the gap. Germline V gene lookup returns CDR1 MNHEY and CDR2 SVGAGI. The CDR3 is made up of 13 amino acids.